The 22 T cell receptor beta chains below were found in one sample sequenced in a study of blood T cell repertoires in COVID-19. Produced via immunoSEQ multiplex PCR; TCRdb's table is partial and in-frame only. The sample lists approximately 170,000 clones, approximately 85% seen once, with around 6.9% in the top ten. Input material: peripheral blood. The receptors here all came from an elderly man with COVID-19, enrolled during active disease.

The chain employs TRBV6-2 or TRBV6-3 and TRBJ1-1; 9 bases line up with TRBD1. Trimming at V came to 2 bases and at J to 4 bases, leaving 8 bases not matched to a gene. CDR3 length equals 16 residues. Germline CDR1 is MNHEY and CDR2 is SVGEGT. CDR3 loop: CASSYPGTGMFTEAFF. CDR3 sequence (DNA): TGTGCCAGCAGTTACCCTGGGACAGGGATGTTCACTGAAGCTTTCTTT.

The chain is built from TRBV6-5 and TRBJ2-2; D is perhaps TRBD1 (5 bases). Deletions cut 2 bases from V and 7 bases from J, with 17 bases between. This CDR3 spans 16 amino acids. The germline gives CDR1 MNHEY, CDR2 SVGAGI. DNA for the CDR3: TGTGCCAGCAGTTACGACCCCAATGACAGAAACGGGGAGCTGTTTTTT. Translated, it gives CASSYDPNDRNGELFF.

The J gene is TRBJ2-1, the V gene TRBV27; perhaps TRBD1 as D (6 bases). Trimming cost V 3 bases and J 3 bases, with 12 bases left between them. In germline, CDR1 is MNHEY, CDR2 SMNVEV (reference sequence). This CDR3 has 15 amino acids. CDR3 protein: CASSFNQDSYNEQFF. The CDR3 DNA reads TGTGCCAGCAGTTTTAACCAGGACAGCTACAATGAGCAGTTCTTC.

The chain has TRBV4-3 and TRBJ2-7; D not certain. Trimming left V 2 bases short and J 0 bases short, with 11 bases between. The CDR3 is 15 residues long. The V gene's germline CDR1 is LGHNA and CDR2 YSLEER. The CDR3 DNA reads as TGCGCCAGCAGCCAACTAACAGATCTCTCCTACGAGCAGTACTTC. It is translated as CASSQLTDLSYEQYF.

The chain is built from TRBV7-3 and TRBJ1-1; 7 bases are shared with TRBD1. V shed 2 bases and J 4 bases; nucleotides not matched to a gene: 1. In germline, CDR1 is SGHTA, CDR2 FQGTGA. The CDR3 runs 13 residues. The CDR3 bases are TGTGCCAGCAGCTTATCAGGGGGCACTGAAGCTTTCTTT. It specifies CASSLSGGTEAFF.

The chain carries TRBV7-9 and TRBJ2-4; 10 bases are a match to TRBD1. V lost 3 bases, J lost 7 bases, and 9 bases stayed unmatched. From germline, CDR1 is SEHNR and CDR2 FQNEAQ (reference sequence). This CDR3 has 16 residues. CDR3 sequence reads: CASSFLLGQGGNIQYF. The CDR3 bases are TGTGCCAGCAGCTTCTTGCTCGGACAGGGGGGGAACATTCAGTACTTC.

For the CDR3, the DNA is TGTGCCAGCAGCTCTAGCGGGGGGCCTATCAATGAGCAGTTCTTC. Translating it yields CASSSSGGPINEQFF. This chain uses TRBV28 with TRBJ2-1, with 11 bases identical to TRBD2. Trimming took 6 bases from V and 6 from J; bases not matched to a gene: 7. The germline V gene has CDR1 MDHEN and CDR2 SYDVKM. This CDR3 comprises 15 residues.

The chain uses TRBV5-6 and TRBJ1-2; D may be TRBD1 (6 bases). In germline, CDR1 is SGHDT, CDR2 YYEEEE. The CDR3 length is 17 residues. V lost 4 bases, J lost 2 bases, and 21 bases lay in between. DNA of the CDR3: TGTGCCAGCAGCCCCCTGACAGGTTTCTCTTGGAACTATGGCTACACCTTC. Its protein product is CASSPLTGFSWNYGYTF.

The chain employs TRBV11-1 and TRBJ1-1; no definite D call. V shed 1 base and J shed 1 base, with 7 bases lying between them. CDR1 and CDR2 (germline): SGHAT, FQDESV (reference sequence). CDR3 size: 14 residues. CDR3 in amino acids: CASSLDISNTEAFF. The CDR3 nucleotides read TGTGCCAGCAGCTTAGACATCTCGAACACTGAAGCTTTCTTT.

The V call is TRBV27, the J call TRBJ1-4; 9 bases fit TRBD1. Germline loops: CDR1 MNHEY, CDR2 SMNVEV (reference sequence). The J segment lost 6 bases and the V segment lost 3 bases, leaving 5 bases of the junction unmatched. The CDR3 is made up of 15 amino acids. The CDR3 sequence: CASSLAGQGHEKLFF. DNA of the CDR3: TGTGCCAGCAGTTTGGCGGGACAGGGACATGAAAAACTGTTTTTT.

The CDR3: CASTTTPRADHGYTF. CDR3 nucleotide sequence: TGTGCCAGTACCACCACCCCCAGGGCGGATCACGGCTACACCTTC. J is TRBJ1-2 and V is TRBV19, with a possible D match to TRBD1 (5 bases). The CDR3 is 15 residues long. Germline V lookup: CDR1 LNHDA, CDR2 SQIVND (reference sequence). The V end was cut by 7 bases, the J end by 8 bases, with 23 bases between. Full variable domain (outside the CDR3, taken from reference TRBV19 and TRBJ1-2): DGGITQSPKYLFRKEGQNVTLSCEQNLNHDAMYWYRQDPGQGLRLIYYSQIVNDFQKGDIAEGYSVSREKKESFPLTVTSAQKNPTAFYLCASTTTPRADHGYTFGSGTRLTVV.

DNA of the CDR3: TGTGCCAGCAGTTCCCTTGGACTAGCGGGGGGTGGTACGCAGTATTTT. It is translated as CASSSLGLAGGGTQYF. This chain connects TRBV6-2 or TRBV6-3 to TRBJ2-3, with 14 bases that match TRBD2. The J segment lost 8 bases and the V segment lost 4 bases, leaving 8 bases of the junction unmatched. Germline V gives CDR1 MNHEY, CDR2 SVGEGT. This CDR3 has 16 amino acids.

J is TRBJ2-7 and V is TRBV5-7, with 10 bases fitting TRBD1. TRBV5-7 is an ORF, and what it does is uncertain. Unmatched junction bases numbered 11, after V lost 7 bases and J lost 4 bases. This CDR3 has 15 residues. CDR3 coding DNA: TGTGCCAGCGACTACGGGACAGGGGTTTGGTACGAGCAGTACTTC. Amino acid sequence: CASDYGTGVWYEQYF.

In DNA form, the CDR3 reads TGTGCCAGCAGCCAAGAGGAGGGAAACACCATATATTTT. Amino acids: CASSQEEGNTIYF. The V call is TRBV3-1 (or the pseudogene TRBV3-2), the J call TRBJ1-3; D remains unclear. The germline V and J ends were trimmed by 0 bases and 4 bases, with 4 bases remaining between them. CDR1 and CDR2 from the germline V gene are LGHDT and YNNKEL (reference sequence). This CDR3 is 13 amino acids long.

V usage is TRBV7-3 and J usage is TRBJ1-1; maybe TRBD1 (6 bases). Looked up from germline, CDR1 is SGHTA and CDR2 is FQGTGA. V lost 3 bases and J 4 bases, leaving 9 bases between the germline ends. The CDR3 totals 13 residues. The CDR3 loop reads CASSLMGATEAFF. The DNA for the CDR3 is TGTGCCAGCAGCTTGATGGGGGCCACTGAAGCTTTCTTT.

This chain links TRBV9 with TRBJ2-3; 8 bases are a match to TRBD2. V lost 0 bases to trimming and J lost 0 bases; unmatched junction nucleotides: 6. The V gene's germline CDR1 is SGDLS and CDR2 YYNGEE. The CDR3 sequence is 17 residues long. Here the CDR3 reads CASSVAGGGFSTDTQYF. DNA for the CDR3: TGTGCCAGCAGCGTAGCTGGCGGGGGGTTTAGCACAGATACGCAGTATTTT.

The chain is built from TRBV18 and TRBJ1-1, with D perhaps matching TRBD1 (5 bases). In germline, CDR1 is KGHSH, CDR2 LQKENI. The CDR3 has 15 amino acids. V was shortened by 1 base and J by 0 bases, with 9 bases between the two germline ends. This CDR3 is CASSPQAGMNTEAFF. DNA of the CDR3: TGTGCCAGCTCACCACAAGCAGGGATGAACACTGAAGCTTTCTTT.

V and J are TRBV4-2 and TRBJ1-5; no clear D. V gave up 0 bases and J gave up 4 bases, with 7 bases separating them. Germline loops: CDR1 LGHNA, CDR2 YNFKEQ. This CDR3 is built from 14 residues. CDR3 in amino acids: CASSQDRGNQPQHF. The DNA of the CDR3 is TGTGCCAGCAGCCAAGATCGAGGGAATCAGCCCCAGCATTTT.

The rearrangement joins TRBV10-3 to TRBJ2-2, with TRBD1 matching over 9 bases. In germline, CDR1 is ENHRY, CDR2 SYGVKD. The CDR3 contains 14 residues. The junction had 4 bases not matched to a gene; V was cut back by 4 bases and J by 7 bases. The CDR3 nucleotides read TGTGCCATCAGTGGGACAGGGGCGGACGGGGAGCTGTTTTTT. It encodes CAISGTGADGELFF.

CDR3 in DNA: TGTGCCAGCAGGGCCGGGACAGGGGGCCAGAGCTCCTATAATTCACCCCTCCACTTT. Its translation: CASRAGTGGQSSYNSPLHF. The chain couples TRBV2 to TRBJ1-6; 12 bases agree with TRBD1. This CDR3 is 19 amino acids long. The trim removed 6 bases at V and 0 bases at J, leaving 9 bases unmatched. CDR1 and CDR2 from the germline V gene are SNHLY and FYNNEI.

The J gene is TRBJ2-5, the V gene TRBV10-3, with D perhaps TRBD2 (6 bases). The CDR3 covers 14 residues. Per germline, CDR1 ENHRY and CDR2 SYGVKD. V lost 0 bases, J lost 3 bases, and 8 bases lay in between. CDR3 sequence: CAISESGRKETQYF. The CDR3 DNA reads as TGTGCCATCAGTGAGTCGGGGAGGAAAGAGACCCAGTACTTC.

The chain couples TRBV19 to TRBJ2-1, with a tentative D call TRBD1 (5 bases). The CDR3 is 13 residues long. The germline gives CDR1 LNHDA, CDR2 SQIVND (reference sequence). Deletions cut 7 bases from V and 2 bases from J, with 9 bases between. The DNA of the CDR3 is TGTGCCAGTAATAGGGGCCCCTACAATGAGCAGTTCTTC. Its translation: CASNRGPYNEQFF.